This T cell receptor (beta chain) originates from a study of blood T cell repertoires in COVID-19. Overall study: The cDNA or gDNA used as material had been derived from T cells, B-cell-depleted T cells, or PBMCs.

This CDR3 is 12 amino acids long. Deletions cut 6 bases from V and 2 bases from J, with 11 bases between. Germline CDR1 SQVTM, CDR2 ANQGSEA. The table lists this clone with a few counts. Libraries were prepared by immunoSEQ multiplex PCR; TCRdb keeps only in-frame clonotypes and omits some of them. The sample includes around 200,000 clones, roughly 80% seen only once; the top ten take 10%. The rearrangement uses TRBV29-1 and TRBJ2-7; D gene uncertain. The source material was peripheral blood. The receptor was derived from a woman over 75 with acute or convalescent COVID-19. CDR3 amino acids: CSVAFTTYEQYF. The CDR3 DNA reads TGCAGCGTCGCTTTTACTACCTACGAGCAGTACTTC.